This T cell receptor beta chain was obtained from a study of shared clonotypes between healthy human individuals. Study-level background: A donor's plate count was three for CD4 naive and three for CD4 memory; CD8 naive had two and CD8 memory one. The study, taken as a whole, reports: Non-shared clonotypes displayed generation probabilities falling below those of clonotypes present in all four donors. Researchers found naive subsets generally carried larger estimated richness than memory subsets. Investigators expected sequencing depth to affect clonotype sharing among donors.

Germline assignment: CDR1 SGHAT and CDR2 FQNNGV. Trimming left V 0 bases short and J 1 base short, with 11 bases between. The CDR3 has 16 amino acids. Comment on this clone: Its cognate antigen is unknown.

Only in-frame clones appear in the TCRdb table, and some are missing; sequencing was by immunoSEQ multiplex PCR. The table lists approximately 2.5 million clones, 93% of them singletons. The sample was naive CD4+ T cells from PBMCs. This sample's subset: CD45RA+ positively selected. This receptor was identified in a young man in good health. Some clones in this sample may be carry-over from other donors' samples. V usage is TRBV11-2 and J usage is TRBJ2-3, with D perhaps TRBD2 (6 bases). CDR3 in amino acids: CASSLDPTRGTDTQYF. The CDR3 bases are TGTGCCAGCAGCTTAGATCCGACTAGGGGCACAGATACGCAGTATTTT.